Below are 15 T cell receptor beta chains sequenced from a single sample in a study of cytomegalovirus exposure and HLA in healthy donors. A multiplex PCR was run with 60 Vbeta primers and 13 Jbeta primers. The table came from immunoSEQ multiplex PCR; TCRdb's copy has only in-frame clones and leaves some out. The sample consists of some 97,000 clones, 79% of them appearing once. Source material: PBMCs. These receptor sequences come from a female donor in good health and CMV-seropositive.

The chain recombines TRBV18 with TRBJ2-5; 12 nucleotides agree with TRBD2. The J call may be faulty, since TRBJ2-7 better matches the DNA end. The CDR3 spans 17 residues. Germline V gene data show CDR1 as KGHSH and CDR2 as LQKENI. The CDR3 region has the DNA TGTGCCAGCTCACCCCGGCGGACTAGCGGGACTACAAACGAGCAGTACTTC. This gives the protein CASSPRRTSGTTNEQYF.

V is TRBV9 and J is TRBJ2-7, with TRBD2 as a possible D gene (6 bases). CDR1 and CDR2 (germline): SGDLS, YYNGEE. The CDR3 has 16 amino acids. V lost 0 bases and J lost 1, with 14 bases in between. The CDR3 DNA reads TGTGCCAGCAGCGTAGTTAGCGGAAAACCTTCCTACGAGCAGTACTTC. Protein product: CASSVVSGKPSYEQYF.

This clone was seen a single time. This chain connects TRBV5-6 to TRBJ2-5; 8 positions match TRBD2. Germline V gene sequence: CDR1 SGHDT, CDR2 YYEEEE. V gave up 0 bases and J gave up 5 bases; unmatched junction bases: 6. The CDR3 is made up of 15 amino acids. CDR3 DNA: TGTGCCAGCAGCTTGGCCCGCGGGAGGCGGGAGACCCAGTACTTC. This encodes CASSLARGRRETQYF. Full variable domain (remainder filled in from reference TRBV5-6 and TRBJ2-5): DAGVTQSPTHLIKTRGQQVTLRCSPKSGHDTVSWYQQALGQGPQFIFQYYEEEERQRGNFPDRFSGHQFPNYSSELNVNALLLGDSALYLCASSLARGRRETQYFGPGTRLLVL.

The gene calls are TRBV10-3 and TRBJ1-2; the match to TRBD1 covers 7 bases. Trimming removed 0 bases from V and 6 bases from J; junction bases left unmatched: 13. There are 17 residues in the CDR3. Germline CDR1 and CDR2: ENHRY and SYGVKD. CDR3: CAISESADRAEANGYTF. The CDR3, as DNA: TGTGCCATCAGTGAGTCCGCCGACAGGGCCGAGGCCAATGGCTACACCTTC.

The rearrangement links TRBV5-4 to TRBJ2-3, with TRBD1 matching 9 bases. The CDR3 totals 15 residues. The germline V gene encodes CDR1 SGHNT and CDR2 YYREEE (reference sequence). The V gene end was trimmed by 0 bases and the J gene end by 2 bases; junction bases not matched to a gene: 1. Here the CDR3 DNA reads TGTGCCAGCAGCTTGGACAGGGGGCACACAGATACGCAGTATTTT. Translation gives CASSLDRGHTDTQYF.

The rearrangement links TRBV19 to TRBJ1-2; TRBD1 might be the D (6 bases). The V end was cut by 4 bases, the J end by 4 bases, with 16 bases between. Germline CDR1 reads LNHDA; CDR2 reads SQIVND (reference sequence). The CDR3 runs 15 residues. The DNA of the CDR3 is TGTGCCAGTAGTAGTAGGTCAGCAGGGGCCTATGGCTACACCTTC. This translates into CASSSRSAGAYGYTF.

This clone has more than one count but fewer than ten. The CDR3: CSGSTDTQYF. The CDR3, as DNA: TGCAGCGGGAGTACAGATACGCAGTATTTT. J is TRBJ2-3 and V is TRBV20-1, with D perhaps TRBD2 (6 bases). Germline CDR1 reads DFQATT; CDR2 reads SNEGSKA (reference sequence). The CDR3 has 10 amino acids.

The sample holds a few counts of this clone. The chain is built from TRBV4-3 and TRBJ2-3; 8 positions match TRBD2. CDR1 is LGHNA and CDR2 is YSLEER in the germline V gene. The CDR3 has 17 amino acids. The trim removed 0 bases at V and 2 bases at J, leaving 7 bases unmatched. The CDR3: CASSQDRWRGVTDTQYF. The CDR3 DNA reads TGCGCCAGCAGCCAAGATCGCTGGCGGGGGGTCACAGATACGCAGTATTTT.

The gene calls are TRBV21-1 and TRBJ2-1; the table gives TRBD2 as D, unverified against the DNA. TRBV21-1 is listed as a pseudogene. CDR3 length: 20 amino acids. CDR3 residues: CASSNGVGTSGGSSYNEQFF. DNA for the CDR3: TGTGCCAGCAGCAATGGGGTAGGGACTAGCGGAGGGAGCTCCTACAATGAGCAGTTCTTC.

The J gene is TRBJ2-1, the V gene TRBV5-4; 7 bases align to TRBD2. The V segment lost 4 bases and the J segment 9 bases; nucleotides outside the gene matches: 7. This CDR3 has 13 residues. Looked up from germline, CDR1 is SGHNT and CDR2 is YYREEE (reference sequence). CDR3 sequence: CASSTKLASEQFF. The CDR3 bases are TGTGCCAGCAGCACGAAACTAGCGAGTGAGCAGTTCTTC.

The rearrangement links TRBV7-2 to TRBJ1-6; the match to TRBD1 covers 7 bases. This CDR3 is 17 amino acids long. CDR1 and CDR2 from the germline V gene are SGHTA and FQGNSA. The V and J ends lost 0 bases and 10 bases, in that order; junction bases with no gene match: 12. DNA for the CDR3: TGTGCCAGCAGCTTAGCCCGATTGGGGACAGTTCGCTCACCCCTCCACTTT. Protein product: CASSLARLGTVRSPLHF.

J is TRBJ1-2 and V is TRBV7-2; TRBD1 agrees at 7 bases. After removal of 2 bases from V and 7 bases from J, the junction contained 4 bases not matched to a gene. The CDR3 runs 13 residues. Germline V gene data show CDR1 as SGHTA and CDR2 as FQGNSA. In DNA form, the CDR3 reads TGTGCCAGCAGCTTACGGGGACAGCTTGGCTACACCTTC. Translated, it gives CASSLRGQLGYTF.

The J gene is TRBJ2-3, the V gene TRBV5-4, with 11 bases that match TRBD1. Losses at the gene ends were 5 bases for V and 7 bases for J; bases not matched to a gene: 9. Germline CDR1 is SGHNT and CDR2 is YYREEE (reference sequence). The CDR3 is 15 amino acids. CDR3 region: CASRKDRGRGHTQYF. For the CDR3, the DNA is TGTGCCAGCAGGAAGGACAGGGGGCGCGGCCATACGCAGTATTTT. The whole variable domain, remainder taken from reference TRBV5-4 and TRBJ2-3, is ETGVTQSPTHLIKTRGQQVTLRCSSQSGHNTVSWYQQALGQGPQFIFQYYREEENGRGNFPPRFSGLQFPNYSSELNVNALELDDSALYLCASRKDRGRGHTQYFGPGTRLTVL.

The chain recombines TRBV7-2 with TRBJ2-1, with TRBD2 matching 11 bases. Losses at the gene ends were 3 bases for V and 8 bases for J; bases not matched to a gene: 6. Germline V CDR1 and CDR2: SGHTA, FQGNSA. CDR3 length: 15 amino acids. CDR3 in amino acids: CASSFLAGGLDEQFF. The CDR3 DNA reads as TGTGCCAGCAGCTTTTTAGCGGGAGGGCTGGATGAGCAGTTCTTC.

CDR3 sequence: CASRLGAFGTDTQYF. CDR3 sequence (DNA): TGTGCCAGCCGACTAGGGGCGTTCGGGACAGATACGCAGTATTTT. The rearrangement links TRBV6-1 to TRBJ2-3; tentative D call: TRBD2 (6 bases). The CDR3 runs 15 residues. Germline-derived CDR1 and CDR2 are MNHNS and SASEGT. The germline V and J ends were trimmed by 8 bases and 3 bases, with 18 bases remaining between them.